The T cell receptor (beta chain) described here comes from a study of T-cell reconstitution after alpha-beta-depleted transplantation in children. Unique molecular identifiers were incorporated into the prepared TCRbeta library. TCRdb recomputed calls from the PCR reads with MiXCR, one row per CDR3 protein. The repertoire holds about 540,000 distinct CDR3 sequences, with about a sixth as singletons. The germline CDR1 and CDR2 sequences are MNHEY and SMNVEV (reference sequence). Deletions cut 10 bases from V and 6 bases from J, with 16 bases between. The CDR3 is 13 amino acids. This clonotype has just a few counts.

The specimen comprised PBMCs from the stem cell graft donor, sampled from the stem cell graft. The clonotype comes from a human donor who donated a stem cell graft to a child with acute lymphoblastic leukemia. The rearrangement joins TRBV27 to TRBJ1-5; the D is unclear. CDR3 nucleotides: TGTGCCACCCGGGTAGGCCCAGGTCAGCCCCAGCATTTT. It yields the protein CATRVGPGQPQHF.